Listed here are 29 T cell receptor beta chains from one sample, sequenced in a study of molecular identifiers for immune sequencing clone quantification. TCRdb fed the PCR reads into MiXCR, producing one record per CDR3 protein. The sample lists just under 65,000 distinct CDR3 sequences, under 20% seen once, with approximately 1.6% in the top ten. The sequencing sample was made of naive CD8+ T cells from blood, with Jurkat cell RNA spiked in. The subset here: FACS-sorted CD8+CD4-CCR7+CD45RA+ naive T cells. The receptors were gathered from a human donor in good health. Some libraries in this study had Jurkat cell RNA spiked in.

Points on this clonotype: A read error is possible here, since a much larger clone lies one base away. The gene calls are TRBV12-3 or TRBV12-4 and TRBJ2-3; D may be TRBD1 or TRBD2 (5 bases each). This CDR3 contains 14 residues. V was clipped by 5 bases and J by 4 bases, with 13 bases between them. The CDR3 nucleotides read TGTGCCAGCAGTCTACAGGAGGTCCCAGATACGCAGTATTTT. Protein: CASSLQEVPDTQYF.

This clonotype was observed at least ten times. The chain has TRBV6-5 and TRBJ1-5, with 9 bases lining up with TRBD1. V lost 6 bases to trimming and J lost 9 bases; unmatched junction nucleotides: 12. CDR1 is MNHEY, CDR2 SVGAGI, per germline. The CDR3 contains 15 residues. The CDR3 spells CASSLAGQGTGPQHF. The CDR3 DNA sequence: TGTGCCAGCAGCCTTGCTGGACAGGGGACCGGGCCCCAGCATTTT.

This clonotype showed up many times. J is TRBJ1-5 and V is TRBV19; possibly TRBD1 for D (5 bases). The length of the CDR3 is 15 residues. Deletions cut 10 bases from V and 0 bases from J, with 16 bases between. The germline V gene encodes CDR1 LNHDA and CDR2 SQIVND (reference sequence). CDR3 in amino acids: CATEEGPYSNQPQHF. In DNA form, the CDR3 reads TGTGCCACGGAGGAGGGACCCTATAGCAATCAGCCCCAGCATTTT.

In regard to this clonotype: Being one base from a much bigger clone, this may be a read error. CDR3 in amino acids: CASGGGGGNQPQHF. CDR3 in DNA: TGTGCCAGCGGCGGGGGGGGCGGCAATCAGCCCCAGCATTTT. This chain connects TRBV5-6 to TRBJ1-5; a weak D match, TRBD1 (6 bases). The germline V gene encodes CDR1 SGHDT and CDR2 YYEEEE. The CDR3 contains 14 residues. V lost 7 bases, J lost 2 bases, and 13 bases lay in between.

In its sample, this clonotype was seen many times. CDR3 DNA: TGCAGCGTTGCTGGCGGGGCATCCTACGAGCAGTACTTC. It is translated as CSVAGGASYEQYF. The chain has TRBV29-1 and TRBJ2-7; a possible D gene is TRBD2 (6 bases). The CDR3 is 13 residues long. From germline, CDR1 is SQVTM and CDR2 ANQGSEA. V shed 4 bases and J shed 1 base, with 11 bases lying between them.

This clonotype was seen at least ten times. It may be a read error: a sequence one base away is much more abundant. The rearrangement uses TRBV5-4 and TRBJ2-3; TRBD2 matches at 11 bases. This CDR3 is 15 amino acids long. J gave up 4 bases and V 6 bases, and 7 bases lay outside the gene matches. CDR1 and CDR2 (germline): SGHNT, YYREEE (reference sequence). The CDR3 DNA reads TGTGCCAGCACCTTAGCGGGAGGGCCCCCAGATACGCAGTATTTT. Translation gives CASTLAGGPPDTQYF.

This clonotype occurred many times. V gene TRBV2 combines with J gene TRBJ1-5; D remains ambiguous. This CDR3 is built from 13 residues. V was cut by 7 bases and J by 4 bases, with 11 bases left in between. The germline V gene encodes CDR1 SNHLY and CDR2 FYNNEI. The CDR3, as DNA: TGTGCCAGCACGTGGTCAGAGAATCAGCCCCAGCATTTT. Translating it yields CASTWSENQPQHF.

This clonotype was detected once. This could be a read error, since a much larger clone is one nucleotide away. The chain uses TRBV7-9 and TRBJ1-1; tentatively, D is TRBD1 (5 bases). CDR1 is SEHNR and CDR2 is FQNEAQ in the germline V gene (reference sequence). The ends were cut back, 5 bases at V and 3 bases at J, with 19 bases in the middle. The CDR3 runs to 16 residues. The CDR3 bases are TGTGCCAGCAGCCTTTTGGACATCAAAAGGGACACTGAAGCTTTCTTT. Amino acid sequence: CASSLLDIKRDTEAFF. Together with reference TRBV7-9 and TRBJ1-1, the CDR3 gives the full variable domain: DTGVSQNPRHKITKRGQNVTFRCDPISEHNRLYWYRQTLGQGPEFLTYFQNEAQLEKSRLLSDRFSAERPKGSFSTLEIQRTEQGDSAMYLCASSLLDIKRDTEAFFGQGTRLTVV.

There are a few counts of this clonotype. The rearrangement links TRBV6-5 to TRBJ1-1; perhaps TRBD1 as D (5 bases). Germline-derived CDR1 and CDR2 are MNHEY and SVGAGI. The V and J ends lost 2 bases and 2 bases respectively, with 9 bases between them. The CDR3 loop spans 14 amino acids. CDR3 nucleotide sequence: TGTGCCAGCAGTTACACCAGGGTAAACACTGAAGCTTTCTTT. This gives the protein CASSYTRVNTEAFF.

This clonotype has ten or more counts. The J gene is TRBJ2-3, the V gene TRBV7-9, with 8 positions matching TRBD1. V was clipped by 6 bases and J by 9 bases; unmatched bases: 5. The CDR3 has 12 residues. Germline CDR1 reads SEHNR; CDR2 reads FQNEAQ (reference sequence). CDR3 residues: CASSPGQGTQYF. The CDR3, as DNA: TGTGCCAGCAGTCCCGGACAGGGCACGCAGTATTTT.

This clonotype appeared many times. The chain is built from TRBV20-1 and TRBJ2-7, with D uncertain. Germline loops: CDR1 DFQATT, CDR2 SNEGSKA (reference sequence). This CDR3 contains 12 residues. V was shortened by 0 bases and J by 1 base, with 4 bases between the two germline ends. CDR3 nucleotide sequence: TGCAGTGCTAGAGATATGTCCTACGAGCAGTACTTC. Its protein is CSARDMSYEQYF.

This clonotype was seen many times. CDR3 bases: TGCGCCAGCAGCCAAGATTATTCTGGGGGAAACCCTTGGTACAATGAGCAGTTCTTC. Its protein is CASSQDYSGGNPWYNEQFF. This chain links TRBV4-3 with TRBJ2-1; D may match TRBD1 or TRBD2 (5 bases each). CDR1 and CDR2 (germline): LGHNA, YSLEER. This CDR3 comprises 19 residues. V lost 0 bases, J lost 4 bases, and 22 bases lay in between.

A note on this clonotype: Since no conserved phenylalanine or tryptophan closes the CDR3, a read error is the likely cause. V usage is TRBV20-1 and J usage is TRBJ2-6; a weak D match, TRBD2 (6 bases). CDR1 is DFQATT, CDR2 SNEGSKA, per germline (reference sequence). V lost 0 bases and J lost 0, with 21 bases in between. The CDR3 contains 20 residues. The CDR3 spells CSARDISAGWGSSGANVLTS. The CDR3, as DNA: TGCAGTGCTAGAGATATTTCGGCGGGGTGGGGAAGCTCTGGGGCCAACGTCCTGACTTCC.

Points on this clonotype: A much more abundant neighbour one base away suggests this may be a read error. The chain uses TRBV9 and TRBJ1-1, with a tentative D call TRBD1 (6 bases). Germline CDR1 SGDLS, CDR2 YYNGEE. The CDR3 consists of 15 residues. The V and J ends lost 4 bases and 4 bases respectively, with 17 bases between them. As DNA, the CDR3 is TGTGCCAGCAGCCCTCGGCAAGGGGGGTGCACTGAAGCTTTCTTT. Amino acid sequence: CASSPRQGGCTEAFF.

This clonotype was detected many times. This chain connects TRBV7-2 to TRBJ1-1; 7 nucleotides agree with TRBD1. V lost 5 bases, J lost 0 bases, and 12 bases stayed unmatched. The CDR3 extends over 17 amino acids. Germline V gives CDR1 SGHTA, CDR2 FQGNSA. The CDR3 DNA sequence: TGTGCCAGCAGCCTCGGACAGGCGATCCCGTTGAACACTGAAGCTTTCTTT. Residues: CASSLGQAIPLNTEAFF.

For this clonotype: The germline gene is not matched at one end of the junction; a read error may be the cause. V usage is TRBV20-1 and J usage is TRBJ2-7; TRBD2 matches at 11 bases. This CDR3 comprises 13 residues. Germline CDR1 and CDR2: DFQATT and SNEGSKA (reference sequence). CDR3 nucleotides: TGCAGCGCACCGACTAGCGGGATTCACGAGCAGTGCTTC. It yields the protein CSAPTSGIHEQCF.

This clonotype was seen a handful of times. A clone one base away is much larger, so this may be a read error. The chain carries TRBV7-9 and TRBJ2-2; 10 bases are a match to TRBD1. This CDR3 is 20 amino acids long. Germline CDR1 and CDR2: SEHNR and FQNEAQ (reference sequence). CDR3 loop: CASSHYGTGDGKSFTGELSF. CDR3 in DNA: TGTGCCAGCAGCCATTATGGGACAGGGGACGGGAAGAGTTTCACCGGGGAGCTGTCTTTT.

This clonotype was recorded at least ten times. The chain employs TRBV28 and TRBJ2-7, with 13 bases that match TRBD2. V lost 5 bases and J lost 2; bases outside the gene matches: 6. There are 16 residues in the CDR3. CDR1 and CDR2 from the germline V gene are MDHEN and SYDVKM. The CDR3 nucleotides read TGTGCCAGCAGTGGACCGGGACTAGCGGGGCCCTACGAGCAGTACTTC. This sequence encodes CASSGPGLAGPYEQYF. Variable domain in full (rest from reference TRBV28 and TRBJ2-7): DVKVTQSSRYLVKRTGEKVFLECVQDMDHENMFWYRQDPGLGLRLIYFSYDVKMKEKGDIPEGYSVSREKKERFSLILESASTNQTSMYLCASSGPGLAGPYEQYFGPGTRLTVT.

Concerning this clonotype itself: A much larger clonotype is one base distant, so this may be a read error. This chain joins TRBV6-6 and TRBJ1-1; 7 positions agree with TRBD1. The CDR3 loop spans 15 amino acids. CDR1 is MNHNY, CDR2 SVGAGI, per germline (reference sequence). The CDR3 loop is CAGSYSTGRDTEAFF. The CDR3 coding sequence is TGTGCCGGCAGTTACTCGACAGGGAGGGACACTGAAGCTTTCTTT.

This clonotype occurred many times. V is TRBV20-1 and J is TRBJ1-5; D gene uncertain. Deletions cut 0 bases from V and 6 bases from J, with 15 bases between. This CDR3 has 15 residues. Germline V gene lookup returns CDR1 DFQATT and CDR2 SNEGSKA (reference sequence). For the CDR3, the DNA is TGCAGTGCTAGAGATGTGGACGGGATAATTCAGCCCCAGCATTTT. It codes for CSARDVDGIIQPQHF.

This clonotype was detected only a few times. The V and J genes are TRBV6-2 or TRBV6-3 and TRBJ2-5, with no clear D. The CDR3 is 15 amino acids. Germline V CDR1 and CDR2: MNHEY, SVGEGT. V gave up 0 bases and J gave up 4 bases, with 12 bases separating them. The CDR3 DNA reads as TGTGCCAGCAGTTACTCGGCAGATCGGAGAGAGACCCAGTACTTC. Its protein product is CASSYSADRRETQYF.

This chain joins TRBV13 and TRBJ2-4; D unclear. The germline gives CDR1 PRHDT, CDR2 FYEKMQ (reference sequence). The CDR3 is 15 residues long. V was cut by 0 bases and J by 6 bases, with 12 bases left in between. The CDR3 reads CASSLGLWGTNIQYF. The CDR3 DNA follows: TGTGCCAGCAGCTTAGGCCTATGGGGAACAAACATTCAGTACTTC.

This clonotype was detected many times. The J gene is TRBJ1-4, the V gene TRBV6-2 or TRBV6-3, with 8 bases identical to TRBD1. Unmatched junction bases numbered 5, after V lost 6 bases and J lost 8 bases. This CDR3 region has 13 residues. Germline lookup yields CDR1 MNHEY and CDR2 SVGEGT. CDR3 nucleotide sequence: TGTGCCAGCAGCAGGGGGCAAGAAGAAAAACTGTTTTTT. This encodes CASSRGQEEKLFF.

This clonotype showed up just once. The chain couples TRBV9 to TRBJ2-1; D remains ambiguous. Trimming pared 3 bases from V and 5 bases from J, leaving 9 bases between. The CDR3 extends over 13 amino acids. Germline CDR1 and CDR2: SGDLS and YYNGEE. The CDR3 here is CASSADTHNEQFF. The CDR3 DNA follows: TGTGCCAGCAGCGCAGACACCCACAATGAGCAGTTCTTC.

In the case of this clonotype: A much larger clonotype is one base distant, so this may be a read error. The CDR3 here is CASSLGTGNIEAFF. The CDR3 DNA reads TGTGCCAGCAGCTTAGGCACGGGGAACATTGAAGCTTTCTTT. V gene TRBV7-9 combines with J gene TRBJ1-1, with no clear D. The CDR3 totals 14 residues. Germline CDR1 is SEHNR and CDR2 is FQNEAQ (reference sequence). The complete variable domain, with remaining parts taken from reference TRBV7-9 and TRBJ1-1, reads DTGVSQNPRHKITKRGQNVTFRCDPISEHNRLYWYRQTLGQGPEFLTYFQNEAQLEKSRLLSDRFSAERPKGSFSTLEIQRTEQGDSAMYLCASSLGTGNIEAFFGQGTRLTVV.

This clonotype showed up many times. V is TRBV6-2 or TRBV6-3 and J is TRBJ2-7; D unresolved. The germline gives CDR1 MNHEY, CDR2 SVGEGT. The CDR3 runs to 14 residues. The V end lost 2 bases, the J end lost 3 bases, and 11 bases lay between the germline ends. CDR3 in DNA: TGTGCCAGCAGTTACCGGGCAGACTTCTACGAGCAGTACTTC. It translates to CASSYRADFYEQYF.

Worth noting for this clonotype: Possible read error: a much larger clone is one base away. The rearrangement links TRBV27 to TRBJ1-5; no definite D call. The CDR3 runs to 14 residues. The germline gives CDR1 MNHEY, CDR2 SMNVEV (reference sequence). V lost 0 bases, J lost 5 bases, and 8 bases lay in between. CDR3 in DNA: TGTGCCAGCAGTTTATCACTTATGGATCAGCCCCAGCATTTT. Its translation is CASSLSLMDQPQHF.

This clonotype was counted ten times or more. This chain joins TRBV21-1 and TRBJ2-2; the table's D call of TRBD2 was not tested on the DNA. TRBV21-1 is tagged as a pseudogene. This CDR3 spans 17 amino acids. This CDR3 is CASRGTSGGKNTGELFF. The DNA of the CDR3 is TGTGCCAGCCGCGGGACTAGCGGGGGAAAGAACACCGGGGAGCTGTTTTTT.

Details on this clonotype: With a much larger clone just one base away, this may be a read error. The conserved closing phenylalanine or tryptophan is absent in this CDR3, likely reflecting a read error. The CDR3 DNA reads as TGTGCCAGCAGCTTCGGGACAGAATACGAGCAGTACTAC. Its protein product is CASSFGTEYEQYY. The J gene is TRBJ2-7, the V gene TRBV11-2; the match to TRBD1 covers 7 bases. Trimming removed 3 bases from V and 4 bases from J; junction bases left unmatched: 3. CDR3 length: 13 residues. In germline, CDR1 is SGHAT, CDR2 FQNNGV.